Following are 7 T cell receptor beta chains from one sample sequenced in a study of blood T cell repertoires in COVID-19. The assay was immunoSEQ multiplex PCR, and TCRdb's table has in-frame clones only and misses some. The sample has around 60,000 clones; 80% to 90% are singletons. Sequencing was carried out using peripheral blood. The origin of the receptors is a woman between 55 and 75 years old with acute or convalescent COVID-19.

The V and J genes are TRBV28 and TRBJ1-2; D call uncertain. Germline CDR1 MDHEN, CDR2 SYDVKM. The CDR3 consists of 14 residues. V gave up 8 bases and J gave up 3 bases, with 16 bases separating them. The DNA for the CDR3 is TGTGCCAGCTGGTCCGTAACGGTCGACTATGGCTACACCTTC. Protein: CASWSVTVDYGYTF.

In this sample, this clone turned up a few times. The chain joins TRBV25-1 to TRBJ1-1; TRBD1 matches 7 bases. V lost 1 base, J lost 10 bases, and 9 bases stayed unmatched. Germline-derived CDR1 and CDR2 are MGHDK and SYGVNS. The length of the CDR3 is 14 residues. The CDR3 sequence: CASSEWGTAEGAFF. CDR3 in DNA: TGTGCCAGCAGTGAATGGGGGACAGCGGAAGGAGCTTTCTTT. The complete variable domain, with remaining parts taken from reference TRBV25-1 and TRBJ1-1, reads EADIYQTPRYLVIGTGKKITLECSQTMGHDKMYWYQQDPGMELHLIHYSYGVNSTEKGDLSSESTVSRIRTEHFPLTLESARPSHTSQYLCASSEWGTAEGAFFGQGTRLTVV.

The V and J genes are TRBV10-3 and TRBJ1-2; 9 nucleotides match TRBD1. Germline-derived CDR1 and CDR2 are ENHRY and SYGVKD. The CDR3 is made up of 13 amino acids. V gave up 6 bases and J gave up 7 bases; unmatched junction bases: 6. The CDR3 is CAISPGTGSGYTF. The CDR3 DNA follows: TGTGCCATCAGCCCTGGGACAGGGAGTGGCTACACCTTC.

The chain couples TRBV19 to TRBJ1-5, with 7 bases aligning to TRBD1. This CDR3 has 15 amino acids. Germline CDR1 is LNHDA and CDR2 is SQIVND (reference sequence). Trimming at V came to 0 bases and at J to 6 bases, leaving 5 bases not matched to a gene. The CDR3 DNA reads as TGTGCCAGTAGTATAGAACAGGGGCGAGGTCAGCCCCAGCATTTT. This sequence encodes CASSIEQGRGQPQHF.

The gene calls are TRBV5-1 and TRBJ1-1, with unresolved D. Germline values: CDR1 SGHRS, CDR2 YFSETQ. V gave up 0 bases and J gave up 7 bases, with 13 bases separating them. The CDR3 consists of 14 residues. CDR3 in amino acids: CASSLAATNFEAFF. Written as DNA, the CDR3 is TGCGCCAGCAGCTTGGCGGCGACAAACTTTGAAGCTTTCTTT.

This chain connects TRBV19 to TRBJ1-2; D ambiguous. The CDR3 loop spans 12 amino acids. The V gene's germline CDR1 is LNHDA and CDR2 SQIVND (reference sequence). Trimming pared 5 bases from V and 4 bases from J, leaving 8 bases between. The CDR3 coding sequence is TGTGCCAGTAGTGAACGGGGCTATGGCTACACCTTC. As protein: CASSERGYGYTF.

There are a few counts of this clone. The V call is TRBV10-3, the J call TRBJ1-3, with D perhaps matching TRBD1 (6 bases). V was cut by 6 bases and J by 0 bases, with 18 bases left in between. CDR3 length: 17 amino acids. The germline CDR1 and CDR2 sequences are ENHRY and SYGVKD. The CDR3, as DNA: TGTGCCATCAGGGGACGGCAGGGGACGAGCTCTGGAAACACCATATATTTT. It codes for CAIRGRQGTSSGNTIYF.